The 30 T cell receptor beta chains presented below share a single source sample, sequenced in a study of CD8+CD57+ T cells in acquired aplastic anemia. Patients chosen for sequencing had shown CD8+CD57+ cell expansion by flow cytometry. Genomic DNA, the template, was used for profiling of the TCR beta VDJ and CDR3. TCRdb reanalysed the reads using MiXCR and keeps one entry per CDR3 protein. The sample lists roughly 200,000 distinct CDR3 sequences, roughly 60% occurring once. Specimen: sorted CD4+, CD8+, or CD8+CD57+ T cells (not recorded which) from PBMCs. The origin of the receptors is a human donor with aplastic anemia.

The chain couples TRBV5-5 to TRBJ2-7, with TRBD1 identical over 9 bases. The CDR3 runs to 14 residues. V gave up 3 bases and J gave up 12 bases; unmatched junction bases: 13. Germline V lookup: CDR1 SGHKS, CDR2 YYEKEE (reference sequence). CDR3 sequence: CASSYYGTGWRPYF. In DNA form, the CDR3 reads TGTGCCAGCAGCTACTATGGGACAGGGTGGCGACCGTACTTC.

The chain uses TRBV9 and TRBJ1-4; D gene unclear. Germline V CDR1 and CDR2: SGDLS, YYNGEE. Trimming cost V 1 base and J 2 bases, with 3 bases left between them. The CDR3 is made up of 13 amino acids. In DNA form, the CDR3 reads TGTGCCAGCAGCGTAAACACTAATGAAAAACTGTTTTTT. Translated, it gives CASSVNTNEKLFF. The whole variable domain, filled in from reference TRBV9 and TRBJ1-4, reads DSGVTQTPKHLITATGQRVTLRCSPRSGDLSVYWYQQSLDQGLQFLIQYYNGEERAKGNILERFSAQQFPDLHSELNLSSLELGDSALYFCASSVNTNEKLFFGSGTQLSVL.

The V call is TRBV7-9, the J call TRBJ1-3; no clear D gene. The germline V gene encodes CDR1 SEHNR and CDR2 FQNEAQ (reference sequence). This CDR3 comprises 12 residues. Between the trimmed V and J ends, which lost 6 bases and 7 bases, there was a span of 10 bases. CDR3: CASSPESNTIYF. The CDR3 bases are TGTGCCAGCAGTCCAGAATCGAACACCATATATTTT. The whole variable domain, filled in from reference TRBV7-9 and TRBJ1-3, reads DTGVSQNPRHKITKRGQNVTFRCDPISEHNRLYWYRQTLGQGPEFLTYFQNEAQLEKSRLLSDRFSAERPKGSFSTLEIQRTEQGDSAMYLCASSPESNTIYFGEGSWLTVV.

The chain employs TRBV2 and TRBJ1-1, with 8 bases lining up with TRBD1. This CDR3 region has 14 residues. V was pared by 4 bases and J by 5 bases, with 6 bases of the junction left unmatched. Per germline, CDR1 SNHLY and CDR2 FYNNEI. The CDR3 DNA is TGTGCCAGCAGTGGCACTTACAGGGGGACTGAAGCTTTCTTT. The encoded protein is CASSGTYRGTEAFF.

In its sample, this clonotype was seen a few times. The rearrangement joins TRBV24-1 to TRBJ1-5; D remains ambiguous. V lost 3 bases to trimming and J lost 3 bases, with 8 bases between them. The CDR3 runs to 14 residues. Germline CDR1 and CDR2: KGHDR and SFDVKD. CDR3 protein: CATSDVDTNQPQHF. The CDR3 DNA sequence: TGTGCCACCAGTGATGTCGACACCAATCAGCCCCAGCATTTT.

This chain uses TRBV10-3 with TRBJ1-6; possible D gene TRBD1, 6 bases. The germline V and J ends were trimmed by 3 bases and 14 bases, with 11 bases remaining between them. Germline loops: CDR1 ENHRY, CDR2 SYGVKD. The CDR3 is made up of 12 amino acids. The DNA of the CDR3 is TGTGCCATCAGTGAAGGGGGATCGGCCCTCCACTTT. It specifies CAISEGGSALHF.

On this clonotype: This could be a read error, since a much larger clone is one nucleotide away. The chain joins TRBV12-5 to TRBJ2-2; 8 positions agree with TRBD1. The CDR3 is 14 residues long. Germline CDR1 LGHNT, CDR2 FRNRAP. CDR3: CASGYRGDTGGLFF. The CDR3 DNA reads TGTGCTAGTGGTTACAGGGGGGACACCGGGGGGCTGTTTTTT.

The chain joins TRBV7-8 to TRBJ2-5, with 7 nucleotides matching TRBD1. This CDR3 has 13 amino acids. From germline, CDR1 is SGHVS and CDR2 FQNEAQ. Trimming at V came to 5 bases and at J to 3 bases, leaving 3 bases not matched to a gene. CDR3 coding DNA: TGTGCCAGCAGCCAGGGACAGAAAGAGACCCAGTACTTC. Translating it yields CASSQGQKETQYF.

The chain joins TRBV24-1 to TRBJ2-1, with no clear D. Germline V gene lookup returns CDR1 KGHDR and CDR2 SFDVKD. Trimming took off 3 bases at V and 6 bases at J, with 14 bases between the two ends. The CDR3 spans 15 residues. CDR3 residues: CATSDRAPRGNEQFF. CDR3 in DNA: TGTGCCACCAGTGATCGGGCCCCAAGAGGCAATGAGCAGTTCTTC.

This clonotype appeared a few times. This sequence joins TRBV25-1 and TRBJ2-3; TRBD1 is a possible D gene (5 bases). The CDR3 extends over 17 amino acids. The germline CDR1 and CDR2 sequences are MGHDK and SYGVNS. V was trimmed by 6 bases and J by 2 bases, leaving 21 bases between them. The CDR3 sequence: CASRAAPGVGHTDTQYF. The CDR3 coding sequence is TGTGCCAGCAGAGCCGCTCCCGGAGTAGGACACACAGATACGCAGTATTTT.

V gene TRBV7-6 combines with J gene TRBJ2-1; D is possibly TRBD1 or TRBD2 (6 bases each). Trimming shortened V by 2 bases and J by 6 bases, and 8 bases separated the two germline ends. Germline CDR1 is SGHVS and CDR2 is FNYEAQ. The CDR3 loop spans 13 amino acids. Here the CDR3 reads CASSLKGGNEQFF. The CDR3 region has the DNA TGTGCCAGCAGCTTAAAGGGGGGCAATGAGCAGTTCTTC.

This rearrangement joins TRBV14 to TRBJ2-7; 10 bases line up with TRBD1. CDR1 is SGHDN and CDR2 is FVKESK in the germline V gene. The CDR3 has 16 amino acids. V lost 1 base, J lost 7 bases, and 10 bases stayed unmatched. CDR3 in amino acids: CASSQGRLDRGEEQYF. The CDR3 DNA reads TGTGCCAGCAGCCAAGGCCGGTTGGACAGGGGGGAAGAGCAGTACTTC.

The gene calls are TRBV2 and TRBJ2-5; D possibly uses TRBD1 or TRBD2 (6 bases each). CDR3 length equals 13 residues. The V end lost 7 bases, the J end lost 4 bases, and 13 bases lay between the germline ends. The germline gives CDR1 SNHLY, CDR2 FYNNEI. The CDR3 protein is CASTGAGTETQYF. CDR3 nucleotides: TGTGCCAGCACGGGGGCAGGCACAGAGACCCAGTACTTC.

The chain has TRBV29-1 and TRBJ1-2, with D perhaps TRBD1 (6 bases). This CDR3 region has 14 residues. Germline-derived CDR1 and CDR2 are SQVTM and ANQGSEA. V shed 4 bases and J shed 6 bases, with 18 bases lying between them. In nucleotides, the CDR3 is TGCAGCGTTGGTACAGGGAGAGTTTACAATGGCTACACCTTC. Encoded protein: CSVGTGRVYNGYTF.

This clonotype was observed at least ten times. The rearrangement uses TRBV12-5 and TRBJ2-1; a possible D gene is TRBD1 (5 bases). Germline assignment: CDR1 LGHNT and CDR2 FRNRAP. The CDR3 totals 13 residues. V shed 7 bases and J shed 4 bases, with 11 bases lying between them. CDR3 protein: CASAVTDYNEQFF. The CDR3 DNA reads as TGTGCTAGTGCCGTGACAGATTACAATGAGCAGTTCTTC.

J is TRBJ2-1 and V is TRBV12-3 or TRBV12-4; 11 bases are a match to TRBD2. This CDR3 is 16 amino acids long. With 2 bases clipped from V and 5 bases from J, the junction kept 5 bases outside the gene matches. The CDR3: CASSLLAGGKDNEQFF. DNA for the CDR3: TGTGCCAGCAGTTTATTAGCGGGGGGGAAAGACAATGAGCAGTTCTTC.

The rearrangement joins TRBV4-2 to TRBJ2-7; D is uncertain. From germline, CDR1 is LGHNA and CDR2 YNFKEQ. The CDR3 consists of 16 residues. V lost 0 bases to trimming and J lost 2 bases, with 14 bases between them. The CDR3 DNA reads TGTGCCAGCAGCCAAGATACTTCGATACCGACCTACGAGCAGTACTTC. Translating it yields CASSQDTSIPTYEQYF.

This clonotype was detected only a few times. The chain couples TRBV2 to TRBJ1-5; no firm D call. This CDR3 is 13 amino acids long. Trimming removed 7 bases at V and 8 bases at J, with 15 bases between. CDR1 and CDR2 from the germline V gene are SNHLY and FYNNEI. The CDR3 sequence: CASTDLVGKPQHF. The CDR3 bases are TGTGCCAGCACCGACCTGGTAGGGAAGCCCCAGCATTTT.

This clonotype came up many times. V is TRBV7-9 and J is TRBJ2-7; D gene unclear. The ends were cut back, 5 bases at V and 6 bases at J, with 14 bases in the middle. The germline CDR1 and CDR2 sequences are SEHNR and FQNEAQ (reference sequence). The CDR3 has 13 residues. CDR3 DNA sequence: TGTGCCAGCAGCCCCATCCCAGGTACCGAGCAGTACTTC. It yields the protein CASSPIPGTEQYF.

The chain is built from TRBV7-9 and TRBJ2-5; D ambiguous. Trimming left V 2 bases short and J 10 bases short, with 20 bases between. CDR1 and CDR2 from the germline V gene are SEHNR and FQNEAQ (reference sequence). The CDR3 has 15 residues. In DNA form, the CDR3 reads TGTGCCAGCAGCTTATCCCACACCTTCCAAGTCGACCAGTACTTC. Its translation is CASSLSHTFQVDQYF.

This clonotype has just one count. The CDR3 DNA sequence: TGTGCCACCAGTGACCCTAGAGGACCCGCTACAGATACGCAGTATTTT. Its protein is CATSDPRGPATDTQYF. This rearrangement joins TRBV24-1 to TRBJ2-3; D call uncertain. CDR1 and CDR2 (germline): KGHDR, SFDVKD. CDR3 length: 16 residues. Trimming took 4 bases from V and 3 from J, leaving 16 bases between them.

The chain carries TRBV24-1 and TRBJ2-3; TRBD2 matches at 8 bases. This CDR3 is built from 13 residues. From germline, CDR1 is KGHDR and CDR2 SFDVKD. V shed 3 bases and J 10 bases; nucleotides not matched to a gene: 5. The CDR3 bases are TGTGCCACCAGTGATCCGGGACTAGGTGCGCAGTATTTT. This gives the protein CATSDPGLGAQYF.

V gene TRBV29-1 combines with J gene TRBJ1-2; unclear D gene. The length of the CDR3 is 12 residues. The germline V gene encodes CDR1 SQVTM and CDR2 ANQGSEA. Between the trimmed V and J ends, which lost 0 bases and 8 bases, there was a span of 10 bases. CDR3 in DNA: TGCAGCGTTGAAGATGTGGCGCCGGGCTACACCTTC. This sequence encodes CSVEDVAPGYTF.

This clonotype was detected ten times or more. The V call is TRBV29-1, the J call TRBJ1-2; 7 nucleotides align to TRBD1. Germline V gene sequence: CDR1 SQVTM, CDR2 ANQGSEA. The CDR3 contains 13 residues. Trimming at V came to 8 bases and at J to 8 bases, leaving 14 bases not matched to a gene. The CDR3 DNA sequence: TGCAGCTTCCGGGACAGTGTGCCGGCGGGCTACACCTTC. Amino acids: CSFRDSVPAGYTF. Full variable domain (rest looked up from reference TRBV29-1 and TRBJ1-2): SAVISQKPSRDICQRGTSLTIQCQVDSQVTMMFWYRQQPGQSLTLIATANQGSEATYESGFVIDKFPISRPNLTFSTLTVSNMSPEDSSIYLCSFRDSVPAGYTFGSGTRLTVV.

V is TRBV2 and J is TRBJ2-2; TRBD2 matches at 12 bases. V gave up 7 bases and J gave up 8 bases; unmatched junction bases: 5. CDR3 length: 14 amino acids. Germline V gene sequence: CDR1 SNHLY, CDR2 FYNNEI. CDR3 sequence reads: CASTRTSGKGELFF. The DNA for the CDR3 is TGTGCCAGCACACGGACTAGCGGGAAAGGGGAGCTGTTTTTT.

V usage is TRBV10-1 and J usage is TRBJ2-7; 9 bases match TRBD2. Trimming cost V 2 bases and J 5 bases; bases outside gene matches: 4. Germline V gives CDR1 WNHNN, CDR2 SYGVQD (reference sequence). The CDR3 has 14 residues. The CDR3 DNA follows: TGCGCCAGCAGTGAGGCGGGGGGGCCGAACGAGCAGTACTTC. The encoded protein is CASSEAGGPNEQYF.

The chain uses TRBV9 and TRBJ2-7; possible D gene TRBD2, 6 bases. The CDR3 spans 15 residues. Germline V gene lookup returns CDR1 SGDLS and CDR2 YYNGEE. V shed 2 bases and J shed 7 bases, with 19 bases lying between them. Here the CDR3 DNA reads TGTGCCAGCAGCGTGGGGGGTACGAGGGTAGGGGAGCAGTACTTC. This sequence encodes CASSVGGTRVGEQYF.

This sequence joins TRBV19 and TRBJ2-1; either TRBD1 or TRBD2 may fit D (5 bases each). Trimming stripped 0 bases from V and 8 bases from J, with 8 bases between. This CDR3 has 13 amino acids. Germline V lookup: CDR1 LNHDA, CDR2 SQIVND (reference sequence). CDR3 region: CASSIDRGDEQFF. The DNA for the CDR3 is TGTGCCAGTAGTATAGATAGAGGGGATGAGCAGTTCTTC.

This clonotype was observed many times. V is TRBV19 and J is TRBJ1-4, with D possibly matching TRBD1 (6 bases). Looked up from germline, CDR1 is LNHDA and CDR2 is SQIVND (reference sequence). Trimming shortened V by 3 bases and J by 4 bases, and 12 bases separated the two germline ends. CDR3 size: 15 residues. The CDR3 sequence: CASSMGGGYNEKLFF. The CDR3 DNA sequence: TGTGCCAGTAGTATGGGGGGGGGCTATAATGAAAAACTGTTTTTT.

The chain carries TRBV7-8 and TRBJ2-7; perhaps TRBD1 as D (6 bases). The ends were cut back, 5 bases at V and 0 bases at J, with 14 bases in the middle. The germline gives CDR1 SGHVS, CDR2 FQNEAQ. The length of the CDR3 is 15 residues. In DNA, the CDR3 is TGTGCCAGCAGCCACGGGACAATCAGCTCCTACGAGCAGTACTTC. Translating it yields CASSHGTISSYEQYF.